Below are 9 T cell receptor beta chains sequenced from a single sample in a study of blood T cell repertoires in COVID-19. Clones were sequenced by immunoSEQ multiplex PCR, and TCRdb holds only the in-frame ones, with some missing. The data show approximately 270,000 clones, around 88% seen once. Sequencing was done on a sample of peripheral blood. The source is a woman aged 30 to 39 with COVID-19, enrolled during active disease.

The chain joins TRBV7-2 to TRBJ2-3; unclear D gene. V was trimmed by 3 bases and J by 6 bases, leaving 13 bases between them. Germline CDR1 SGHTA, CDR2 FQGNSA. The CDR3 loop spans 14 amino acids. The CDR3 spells CASSFRNTRDTQYF. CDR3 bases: TGTGCCAGCAGCTTTAGGAACACGCGGGATACGCAGTATTTT.

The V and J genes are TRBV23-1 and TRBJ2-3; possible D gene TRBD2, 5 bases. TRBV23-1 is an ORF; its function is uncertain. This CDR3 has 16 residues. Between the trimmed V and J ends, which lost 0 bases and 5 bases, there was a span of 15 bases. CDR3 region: CASSQSGSHEGDTQYF. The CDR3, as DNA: TGCGCCAGCAGTCAATCGGGGTCACACGAGGGAGATACGCAGTATTTT.

CDR3 sequence (DNA): TGTGCCAGCAGCCAAGATCCTAGTAGCGGGACTCGCTACGAGCAGTACGTC. This sequence encodes CASSQDPSSGTRYEQYV. This rearrangement joins TRBV3-1 (or the pseudogene TRBV3-2) to TRBJ2-7; 8 nucleotides agree with TRBD2. CDR1 is LGHDT and CDR2 is YNNKEL in the germline V gene (reference sequence). The CDR3 is 17 residues long. V lost 0 bases to trimming and J lost 3 bases; unmatched junction nucleotides: 10.

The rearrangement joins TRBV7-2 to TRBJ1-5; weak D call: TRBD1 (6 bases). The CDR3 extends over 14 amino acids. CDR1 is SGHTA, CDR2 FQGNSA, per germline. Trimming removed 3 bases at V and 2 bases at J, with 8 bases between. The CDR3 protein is CASSFAGGNQPQHF. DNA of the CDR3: TGTGCCAGCAGCTTCGCAGGGGGCAATCAGCCCCAGCATTTT.

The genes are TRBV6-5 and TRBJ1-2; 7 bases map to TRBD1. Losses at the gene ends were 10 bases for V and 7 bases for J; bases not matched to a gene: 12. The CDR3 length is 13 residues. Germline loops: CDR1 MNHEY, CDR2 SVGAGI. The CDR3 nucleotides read TGTGCCACCAGACAGGGTACCGTGGGTGGCTACACCTTC. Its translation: CATRQGTVGGYTF.

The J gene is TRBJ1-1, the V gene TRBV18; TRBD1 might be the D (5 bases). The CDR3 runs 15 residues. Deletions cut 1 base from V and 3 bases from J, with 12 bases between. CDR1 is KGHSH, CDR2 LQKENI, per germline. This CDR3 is CASSPRTGEYTEAFF. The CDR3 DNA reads TGTGCCAGCTCACCACGTACAGGCGAGTACACTGAAGCTTTCTTT.

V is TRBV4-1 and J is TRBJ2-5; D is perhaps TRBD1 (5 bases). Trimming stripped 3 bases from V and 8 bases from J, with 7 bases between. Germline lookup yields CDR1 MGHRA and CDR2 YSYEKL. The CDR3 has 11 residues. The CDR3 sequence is CASSQGPTQYF. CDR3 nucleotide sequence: TGCGCCAGCAGCCAGGGGCCTACCCAGTACTTC.

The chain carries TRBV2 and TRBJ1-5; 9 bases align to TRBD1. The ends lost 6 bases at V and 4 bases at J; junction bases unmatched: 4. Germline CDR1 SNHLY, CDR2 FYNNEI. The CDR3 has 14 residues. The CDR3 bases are TGTGCCAGCAGAGAACAGGGGGCTAATCAGCCCCAGCATTTT. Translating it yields CASREQGANQPQHF.

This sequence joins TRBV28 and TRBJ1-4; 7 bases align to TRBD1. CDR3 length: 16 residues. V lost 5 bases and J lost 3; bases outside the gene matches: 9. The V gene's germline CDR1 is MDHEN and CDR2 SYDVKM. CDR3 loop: CASSPGQLISNEKLFF. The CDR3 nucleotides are TGTGCCAGCAGTCCGGGACAGCTTATTTCTAATGAAAAACTGTTTTTT.